These 32 T cell receptor beta chains were sequenced from one sample in a study of blood T cells in healthy people across ages. Alongside a J-beta primer mix, a sample-barcoded 5' primer served in a second PCR lasting about 7 to 11 cycles. Each CDR3 protein is one row after TCRdb ran MiXCR on the 5' RACE reads. Among about 1.7 million distinct CDR3 sequences, roughly 28% were seen once, and the ten largest hold more than 6%. The sequenced sample consisted of blood. These receptor sequences come from a woman aged 25 to 39 in good health.

This clonotype was picked up a small number of times. The genes are TRBV20-1 and TRBJ1-4, with D tentatively TRBD1 (5 bases). V was pared by 5 bases and J by 3 bases, with 19 bases between. This CDR3 spans 16 amino acids. Germline V gene sequence: CDR1 DFQATT, CDR2 SNEGSKA (reference sequence). In nucleotides, the CDR3 is TGCAGTGCTGGTGGGGCTCCGAGGGCGGCTAATGAAAAACTGTTTTTT. Amino acids: CSAGGAPRAANEKLFF.

This chain joins TRBV2 and TRBJ2-7; TRBD1 might be the D (5 bases). This CDR3 is 12 amino acids long. Trimming took 7 bases from V and 7 from J, leaving 14 bases between them. Germline values: CDR1 SNHLY, CDR2 FYNNEI. This CDR3 is CASKGLPGEQYF. In DNA form, the CDR3 reads TGTGCCAGCAAGGGGCTCCCCGGGGAGCAGTACTTC.

This clonotype was observed a handful of times. The rearrangement links TRBV20-1 to TRBJ1-4, with a tentative D call TRBD1 (5 bases). This CDR3 has 15 amino acids. The germline V gene encodes CDR1 DFQATT and CDR2 SNEGSKA (reference sequence). The V end was cut by 5 bases, the J end by 0 bases, with 13 bases between. The CDR3 spells CSARAGPATNEKLFF. For the CDR3, the DNA is TGCAGTGCTCGGGCGGGGCCAGCAACTAATGAAAAACTGTTTTTT.

This clonotype has ten or more counts. The chain is built from TRBV20-1 and TRBJ2-3; tentatively, D is TRBD1 (5 bases). The germline CDR1 and CDR2 sequences are DFQATT and SNEGSKA (reference sequence). The CDR3 runs to 18 residues. V was shortened by 4 bases and J by 0 bases, with 23 bases between the two germline ends. The CDR3 protein is CSAKDSSYRTPSTDTQYF. CDR3 nucleotides: TGCAGTGCTAAAGACAGTTCCTACCGCACCCCTAGCACAGATACGCAGTATTTT.

The rearrangement links TRBV7-8 to TRBJ1-6; possibly TRBD1 for D (5 bases). The ends were cut back, 2 bases at V and 9 bases at J, with 14 bases in the middle. This CDR3 spans 15 amino acids. Germline-derived CDR1 and CDR2 are SGHVS and FQNEAQ. The CDR3 bases are TGTGCCAGCAGCTTAAGTGCAGGGAACGGTTCACCCCTCCACTTT. Its protein is CASSLSAGNGSPLHF.

The chain recombines TRBV19 with TRBJ2-3; possibly TRBD2 for D (5 bases). This CDR3 is 18 amino acids long. Trimming removed 2 bases at V and 0 bases at J, with 18 bases between. CDR1 LNHDA and CDR2 SQIVND come from the germline V gene (reference sequence). Here the CDR3 reads CASSIKRLSGASTDTQYF. CDR3 sequence (DNA): TGTGCCAGTAGTATAAAACGGCTGAGCGGAGCGAGCACAGATACGCAGTATTTT.

This clonotype appeared a few times. The chain carries TRBV5-1 and TRBJ2-7; tentatively, D is TRBD2 (5 bases). Per the germline V gene, CDR1 is SGHRS and CDR2 is YFSETQ. V shed 0 bases and J shed 7 bases, with 14 bases lying between them. The CDR3 is 14 amino acids. The DNA of the CDR3 is TGCGCCAGCAGCTTGGCCCACGAGGGCCCGGAGCAGTACTTC. The encoded protein is CASSLAHEGPEQYF.

The rearrangement uses TRBV20-1 and TRBJ1-2; 11 nucleotides align to TRBD1. The CDR3 extends over 13 amino acids. The trim removed 7 bases at V and 4 bases at J, leaving 5 bases unmatched. CDR1 and CDR2 (germline): DFQATT, SNEGSKA (reference sequence). The CDR3 nucleotides are TGCAGTGTAAGGGACAGGGGGAGCTATGGCTACACCTTC. This gives the protein CSVRDRGSYGYTF.

A few counts support this clonotype. Since a much larger clone is just one base distant, this may be a read error. The chain joins TRBV14 to TRBJ2-1; a weak D match, TRBD1 (5 bases). This CDR3 has 11 amino acids. Germline lookup yields CDR1 SGHDN and CDR2 FVKESK. The CDR3 DNA sequence: TGTGCCTGCAGCAGGGCCAATGAGCAGTTCTTC. It is translated as CACSRANEQFF.

V is TRBV5-1 and J is TRBJ2-5; TRBD2 agrees at 8 bases. The CDR3 consists of 16 residues. Germline CDR1 reads SGHRS; CDR2 reads YFSETQ. Trimming removed 0 bases from V and 11 bases from J; junction bases left unmatched: 15. This CDR3 is CASSLAASGPRSRQYF. The CDR3 DNA follows: TGCGCCAGCAGCTTGGCGGCTAGCGGGCCCAGGTCGCGGCAGTACTTC.

The chain couples TRBV11-2 to TRBJ2-5; 7 positions agree with TRBD2. The CDR3 contains 15 residues. The V gene end was trimmed by 3 bases and the J gene end by 2 bases; junction bases not matched to a gene: 6. CDR1 SGHAT and CDR2 FQNNGV come from the germline V gene. CDR3 DNA: TGTGCCAGCAGCTTTCGGGACTACTTACAAGAGACCCAGTACTTC. Translation gives CASSFRDYLQETQYF.

This clonotype came up many times. The rearrangement joins TRBV10-3 to TRBJ2-7; 9 nucleotides align to TRBD2. The CDR3 consists of 14 residues. Germline V gives CDR1 ENHRY, CDR2 SYGVKD. V trimming: 5 bases; J trimming: 4 bases; junction bases outside the gene matches: 6. This CDR3 is CAISRPGLAYEQYF. DNA of the CDR3: TGTGCCATCAGTAGGCCGGGACTAGCTTACGAGCAGTACTTC.

This rearrangement joins TRBV20-1 to TRBJ1-5; D is undetermined. Per the germline V gene, CDR1 is DFQATT and CDR2 is SNEGSKA (reference sequence). This CDR3 region has 14 residues. Trimming shortened V by 6 bases and J by 10 bases, and 22 bases separated the two germline ends. CDR3 DNA: TGCAGTGCCTGGAGAGGCGGGGATACGGACCCCCAGCATTTT. Its protein product is CSAWRGGDTDPQHF.

This clonotype was seen a single time. This chain joins TRBV18 and TRBJ2-7, with D uncertain. Between the trimmed V and J ends, which lost 5 bases and 6 bases, there was a span of 17 bases. CDR3 length equals 14 residues. Looked up from germline, CDR1 is KGHSH and CDR2 is LQKENI. The CDR3 region is CASSSLEASSEQYF. The CDR3 DNA is TGTGCCAGCTCATCTCTAGAGGCTTCTAGCGAGCAGTACTTC.

This clonotype was seen many times. V and J are TRBV3-1 and TRBJ2-7; the D gene could be TRBD1 or TRBD2 (5 bases each). The CDR3 runs 15 residues. The germline gives CDR1 LGHDT, CDR2 YNNKEL (reference sequence). Trimming shortened V by 0 bases and J by 4 bases, and 13 bases separated the two germline ends. The CDR3 spells CASSQERGATYEQYF. The CDR3 coding sequence is TGTGCCAGCAGCCAAGAGAGAGGGGCTACATACGAGCAGTACTTC.

A few counts support this clonotype. The chain employs TRBV5-1 and TRBJ2-3; TRBD1 matches at 10 bases. The CDR3 extends over 20 amino acids. The ends lost 7 bases at V and 0 bases at J; junction bases unmatched: 20. Germline V gives CDR1 SGHRS, CDR2 YFSETQ. CDR3 sequence reads: CASGSRQGASPFSSTDTQYF. The CDR3 nucleotides read TGCGCCAGCGGGTCCCGACAGGGGGCTAGTCCCTTTTCTAGCACAGATACGCAGTATTTT.

This chain joins TRBV5-5 and TRBJ2-7; D remains unclear. Between the trimmed V and J ends, which lost 6 bases and 2 bases, there was a span of 15 bases. The germline CDR1 and CDR2 sequences are SGHKS and YYEKEE (reference sequence). There are 14 residues in the CDR3. The DNA of the CDR3 is TGTGCCAGCATCCACCTAGGAACCACCTACGAGCAGTACTTC. The encoded protein is CASIHLGTTYEQYF.

The chain recombines TRBV5-1 with TRBJ1-1; the D gene is possibly TRBD1 (5 bases). CDR3 length equals 14 residues. V shed 7 bases and J shed 0 bases, with 13 bases lying between them. From germline, CDR1 is SGHRS and CDR2 YFSETQ. DNA for the CDR3: TGCGCCAGCGCCCTCTCGGGGGTGAACACTGAAGCTTTCTTT. Its translation: CASALSGVNTEAFF.

This clonotype has just a few counts. The V and J genes are TRBV4-1 and TRBJ2-7; D gene unclear. The germline V and J ends were trimmed by 0 bases and 5 bases, with 14 bases remaining between them. CDR3 length: 15 amino acids. Germline CDR1 is MGHRA and CDR2 is YSYEKL. The CDR3 coding sequence is TGCGCCAGCAGCCAAGAACCGGACGCCCCAGACGAGCAGTACTTC. Its protein is CASSQEPDAPDEQYF.

The table lists this clonotype with many counts. CDR3 loop: CASSLDGQEPYGYTF. CDR3 in DNA: TGCGCCAGCAGCTTGGACGGACAGGAGCCCTATGGCTACACCTTC. The rearrangement uses TRBV5-1 and TRBJ1-2, with 7 bases that match TRBD1. CDR1 is SGHRS and CDR2 is YFSETQ in the germline V gene. The CDR3 contains 15 residues. With V trimmed by 0 bases and J by 4 bases, 6 bases remained unmatched.

This clonotype was counted a few times. The J gene is TRBJ2-3, the V gene TRBV11-1; 9 positions match TRBD2. Germline CDR1 reads SGHAT; CDR2 reads FQDESV (reference sequence). The J segment lost 0 bases and the V segment lost 5 bases, leaving 9 bases of the junction unmatched. The CDR3 contains 17 residues. The CDR3, as DNA: TGTGCCAGCAGCCCCCTTTTTGGACTAGCGAGCACAGATACGCAGTATTTT. It specifies CASSPLFGLASTDTQYF. Filled out from reference TRBV11-1 and TRBJ2-3, the complete variable domain reads EAEVAQSPRYKITEKSQAVAFWCDPISGHATLYWYRQILGQGPELLVQFQDESVVDDSQLPKDRFSAERLKGVDSTLKIQPAELGDSAMYLCASSPLFGLASTDTQYFGPGTRLTVL.

Turning to this clonotype: A much larger clonotype is one base distant, so this may be a read error. This chain connects TRBV27 to TRBJ2-7; 7 positions agree with TRBD2. In germline, CDR1 is MNHEY, CDR2 SMNVEV (reference sequence). The CDR3 length is 15 residues. Here the CDR3 DNA reads TGTGCCGGCAGTTTATCCAGGTGGACTAGGGGCGAGCAGTACTTC. Protein: CAGSLSRWTRGEQYF.

This clonotype has only a few counts. The chain links TRBV20-1 to TRBJ1-2, with D unclear. V gave up 0 bases and J gave up 4 bases, with 9 bases separating them. This CDR3 contains 13 residues. CDR1 DFQATT and CDR2 SNEGSKA come from the germline V gene (reference sequence). CDR3 region: CSARDVRRYGYTF. The CDR3 nucleotides are TGCAGTGCTAGAGATGTCAGGCGCTATGGCTACACCTTC.

The chain uses TRBV5-1 and TRBJ2-1; D unresolved. This CDR3 is built from 13 residues. Per germline, CDR1 SGHRS and CDR2 YFSETQ. Trimming took off 5 bases at V and 6 bases at J, with 12 bases between the two ends. The CDR3 bases are TGCGCCAGCAGGATCGGAAGGGCCAATGAGCAGTTCTTC. It specifies CASRIGRANEQFF.

Only a few counts were recorded for this clonotype. J is TRBJ2-1 and V is TRBV12-3 or TRBV12-4, with D possibly being TRBD2 (6 bases). V was shortened by 3 bases and J by 8 bases, with 17 bases between the two germline ends. CDR3 size: 15 residues. The CDR3, as DNA: TGTGCCAGCAGTTTGGGGACTCTCCCTTTGGATGAGCAGTTCTTC. Protein sequence: CASSLGTLPLDEQFF.

This clonotype was picked up a small number of times. The chain combines TRBV2 with TRBJ1-5; D is perhaps TRBD1 (6 bases). CDR1 and CDR2 (germline): SNHLY, FYNNEI. The CDR3 loop spans 16 amino acids. Deletions cut 6 bases from V and 1 base from J, with 16 bases between. The DNA of the CDR3 is TGTGCCAGCAGGACAGGCCGCGGACGAAGCAATCAGCCCCAGCATTTT. Protein product: CASRTGRGRSNQPQHF.

V and J are TRBV5-6 and TRBJ1-1; D unclear. V was shortened by 0 bases and J by 4 bases, with 10 bases between the two germline ends. The CDR3 loop spans 14 amino acids. Germline CDR1 SGHDT, CDR2 YYEEEE. This CDR3 is CASSLVGGVTEAFF. The CDR3 DNA is TGTGCCAGCAGCTTGGTAGGCGGGGTCACTGAAGCTTTCTTT.

The chain recombines TRBV12-3 or TRBV12-4 with TRBJ2-1; D is undetermined. This CDR3 region has 12 residues. Trimming pared 2 bases from V and 10 bases from J, leaving 9 bases between. CDR3 nucleotides: TGTGCCAGCAGTTTATACCGAGTAGAGCAGTTCTTC. Translation: CASSLYRVEQFF.

This clonotype was seen many times. This chain connects TRBV12-3 or TRBV12-4 to TRBJ2-6, with no clear D. This CDR3 has 13 residues. V lost 6 bases and J lost 2, with 5 bases in between. The CDR3: CASSPAGANVLTF. CDR3 nucleotides: TGTGCCAGCAGCCCTGCTGGGGCCAACGTCCTGACTTTC.

The rearrangement links TRBV6-5 to TRBJ2-1, with 13 bases identical to TRBD2. Trimming removed 2 bases from V and 0 bases from J; junction bases left unmatched: 7. From germline, CDR1 is MNHEY and CDR2 SVGAGI. CDR3 size: 19 residues. The CDR3 reads CASSYPTSGGSSSYNEQFF. The DNA of the CDR3 is TGTGCCAGCAGTTACCCGACTAGCGGGGGGTCGAGCTCCTACAATGAGCAGTTCTTC.

Note on this clonotype: This could be a read error, since a much larger clone is one nucleotide away. The chain carries TRBV7-9 and TRBJ2-7; 9 nucleotides line up with TRBD1. The trim removed 11 bases at V and 0 bases at J, leaving 14 bases unmatched. CDR3 length: 16 residues. Germline CDR1 SEHNR, CDR2 FQNEAQ (reference sequence). CDR3 sequence (DNA): TGTGCCGGCACCTGGGGGACAGGGCGTAGCTCCTACGAGCAGTACTTC. Residues: CAGTWGTGRSSYEQYF.

The genes are TRBV10-3 and TRBJ2-5; 7 nucleotides agree with TRBD2. The CDR3 spans 15 residues. Per the germline V gene, CDR1 is ENHRY and CDR2 is SYGVKD. Trimming at V came to 3 bases and at J to 1 base, leaving 5 bases not matched to a gene. DNA for the CDR3: TGTGCCATCAGTGAAGGTGGCGGGAGCCAAGAGACCCAGTACTTC. This gives the protein CAISEGGGSQETQYF.